This entry describes one T cell receptor beta chain. The data stem from a study of T cells of healthy individuals. V lost 6 bases to trimming and J lost 0 bases; unmatched junction nucleotides: 8. The CDR3 runs 17 residues. TCRdb reanalysed the 5' RACE reads using MiXCR and keeps one entry per CDR3 protein. The table includes tens of thousands of distinct CDR3 sequences, 15% to 20% detected once. The chain recombines TRBV12-3 or TRBV12-4 with TRBJ2-6, with 7 bases matching TRBD1. The clonotype was recovered from a human donor in good health. CDR3 sequence: CASSPGTAPSGANVLTF. The CDR3 nucleotides are TGTGCCAGCAGCCCCGGGACAGCTCCCTCTGGGGCCAACGTCCTGACTTTC.